Included here is one T cell receptor (beta chain) sequence, with context. Its antigen is not known. This record belongs to a study of PD-L1 blockade in urothelial cancer. General study results and limits: Below-median TCR clonality that was measured in pretreatment blood predicted better survival.

The CDR3 extends over 14 amino acids. Looked up from germline, CDR1 is GTSNPN and CDR2 is SVGIG (reference sequence). Trimming cost V 7 bases and J 1 base; bases outside gene matches: 6. Profiled with immunoSEQ multiplex PCR; TCRdb holds only in-frame clones, not every one. The data show tens of thousands of clones, roughly 87% seen once. Samples were collected from each patient before treatment and during treatment. Each patient gave between 1 and 8 of them in total. V usage is TRBV30 and J usage is TRBJ2-1; TRBD1 aligns across 8 bases. The TCR was taken from a man between 60 and 75 years old with urothelial cancer. Source: PBMCs, taken around atezolizumab (anti-PD-L1) treatment. CDR3 DNA: TGTGCCTTTCTAAGACAGGGGTCCTACAATGAGCAGTTCTTC. This gives the protein CAFLRQGSYNEQFF.